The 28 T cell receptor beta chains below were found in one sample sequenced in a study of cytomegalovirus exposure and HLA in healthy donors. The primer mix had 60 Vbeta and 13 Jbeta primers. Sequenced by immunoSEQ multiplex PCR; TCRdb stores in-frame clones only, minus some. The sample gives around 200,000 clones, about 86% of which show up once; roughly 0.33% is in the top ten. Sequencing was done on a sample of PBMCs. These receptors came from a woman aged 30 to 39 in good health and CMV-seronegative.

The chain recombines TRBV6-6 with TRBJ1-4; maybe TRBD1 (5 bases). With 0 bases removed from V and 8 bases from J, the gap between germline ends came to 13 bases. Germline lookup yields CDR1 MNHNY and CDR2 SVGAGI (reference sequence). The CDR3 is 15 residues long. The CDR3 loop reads CASSYSGRLDEKLFF. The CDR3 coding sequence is TGTGCCAGCAGTTACTCGGGGCGGTTGGACGAAAAACTGTTTTTT.

CDR3 coding DNA: TGTGCCAGCAGTGTGGGACAGAGCGGGGAGCTGTTTTTT. It specifies CASSVGQSGELFF. This rearrangement joins TRBV2 to TRBJ2-2; TRBD1 agrees at 7 bases. The CDR3 is made up of 13 amino acids. Germline V gene data show CDR1 as SNHLY and CDR2 as FYNNEI. V gave up 4 bases and J gave up 7 bases; unmatched junction bases: 3.

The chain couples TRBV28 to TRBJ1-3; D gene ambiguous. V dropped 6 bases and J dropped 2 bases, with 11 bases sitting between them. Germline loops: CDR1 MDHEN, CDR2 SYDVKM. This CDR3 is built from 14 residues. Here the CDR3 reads CASSSAGTGNTIYF. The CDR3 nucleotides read TGTGCCAGCAGCTCGGCGGGGACTGGAAACACCATATATTTT.

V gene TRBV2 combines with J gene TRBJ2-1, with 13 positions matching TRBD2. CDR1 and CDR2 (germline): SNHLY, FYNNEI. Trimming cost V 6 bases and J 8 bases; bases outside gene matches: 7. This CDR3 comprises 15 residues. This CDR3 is CASRRTSGRVDEQFF. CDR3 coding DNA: TGTGCCAGCAGGCGAACTAGCGGGAGGGTCGATGAGCAGTTCTTC.

For the CDR3, the DNA is TGTGCCAGCAGCTTAGCATCGGAGGGCCACGAGCAGTACTTC. Translating gives CASSLASEGHEQYF. This sequence joins TRBV7-9 and TRBJ2-7, with D possibly TRBD2 on 6 matching bases. CDR3 length: 14 amino acids. Germline V lookup: CDR1 SEHNR, CDR2 FQNEAQ (reference sequence). V lost 0 bases to trimming and J lost 5 bases, with 11 bases between them.

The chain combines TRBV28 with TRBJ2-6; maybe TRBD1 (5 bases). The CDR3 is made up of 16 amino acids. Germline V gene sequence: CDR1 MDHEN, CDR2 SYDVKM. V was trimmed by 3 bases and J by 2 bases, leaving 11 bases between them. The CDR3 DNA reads TGTGCCAGCAGTTTGGTTGCGACAGCTGGGGCCAACGTCCTGACTTTC. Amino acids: CASSLVATAGANVLTF.

CDR3 in amino acids: CAWSPNDRGVRGYTF. CDR3 bases: TGTGCCTGGAGTCCAAACGACAGGGGTGTGAGAGGCTACACCTTC. The chain couples TRBV30 to TRBJ1-2, with 8 bases matching TRBD1. CDR1 and CDR2 (germline): GTSNPN, SVGIG (reference sequence). V lost 2 bases to trimming and J lost 8 bases; unmatched junction nucleotides: 13. The CDR3 runs 15 residues.

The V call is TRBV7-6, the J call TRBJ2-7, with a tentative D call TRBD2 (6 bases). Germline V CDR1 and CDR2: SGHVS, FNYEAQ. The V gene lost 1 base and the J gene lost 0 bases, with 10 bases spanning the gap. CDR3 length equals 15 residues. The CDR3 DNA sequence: TGTGCCAGCAGCTTAGACCCGGGAGTCTCCTACGAGCAGTACTTC. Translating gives CASSLDPGVSYEQYF. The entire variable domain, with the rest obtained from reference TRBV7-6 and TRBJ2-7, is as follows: GAGVSQSPRYKVTKRGQDVALRCDPISGHVSLYWYRQALGQGPEFLTYFNYEAQQDKSGLPNDRFSAERPEGSISTLTIQRTEQRDSAMYRCASSLDPGVSYEQYFGPGTRLTVT.

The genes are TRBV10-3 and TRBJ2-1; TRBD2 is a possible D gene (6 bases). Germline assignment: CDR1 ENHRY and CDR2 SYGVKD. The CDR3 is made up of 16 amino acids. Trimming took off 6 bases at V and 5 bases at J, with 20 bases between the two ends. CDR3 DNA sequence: TGTGCCATCAGGAGGATGGGGGGTAATATCGACAATGAGCAGTTCTTC. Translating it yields CAIRRMGGNIDNEQFF.

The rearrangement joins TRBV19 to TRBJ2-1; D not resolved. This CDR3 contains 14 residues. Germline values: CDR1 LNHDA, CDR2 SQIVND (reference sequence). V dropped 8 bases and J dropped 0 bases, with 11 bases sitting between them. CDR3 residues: CASSADSSYNEQFF. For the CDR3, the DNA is TGTGCCAGTTCCGCGGATAGCTCCTACAATGAGCAGTTCTTC.

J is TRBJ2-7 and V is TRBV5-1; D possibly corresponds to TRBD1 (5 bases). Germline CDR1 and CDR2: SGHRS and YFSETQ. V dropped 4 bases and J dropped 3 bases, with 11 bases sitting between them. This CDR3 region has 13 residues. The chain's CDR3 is CASSQGARYEQYF. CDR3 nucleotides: TGCGCCAGCAGCCAAGGGGCCCGCTACGAGCAGTACTTC.

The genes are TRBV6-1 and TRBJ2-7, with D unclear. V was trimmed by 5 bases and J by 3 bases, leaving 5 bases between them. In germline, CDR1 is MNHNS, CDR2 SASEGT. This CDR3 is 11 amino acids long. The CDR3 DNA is TGTGCCAGCAGTCGAGGCTACGAGCAGTACTTC. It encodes CASSRGYEQYF.

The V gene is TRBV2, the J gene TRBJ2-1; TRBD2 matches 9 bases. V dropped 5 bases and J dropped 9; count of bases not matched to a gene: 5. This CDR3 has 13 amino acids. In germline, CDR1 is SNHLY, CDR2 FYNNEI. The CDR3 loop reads CASSLAGMGEQFF. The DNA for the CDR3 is TGTGCCAGCAGTCTAGCGGGAATGGGTGAGCAGTTCTTC. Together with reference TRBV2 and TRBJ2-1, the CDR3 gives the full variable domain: EPEVTQTPSHQVTQMGQEVILRCVPISNHLYFYWYRQILGQKVEFLVSFYNNEISEKSEIFDDQFSVERPDGSNFTLKIRSTKLEDSAMYFCASSLAGMGEQFFGPGTRLTVL.

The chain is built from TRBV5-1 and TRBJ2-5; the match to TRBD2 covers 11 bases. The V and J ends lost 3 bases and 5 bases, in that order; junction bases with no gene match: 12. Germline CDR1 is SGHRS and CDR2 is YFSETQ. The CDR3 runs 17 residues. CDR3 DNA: TGCGCCAGCAGCTCGCAACCACTAGCGGGAGCTGGGGAGACCCAGTACTTC. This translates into CASSSQPLAGAGETQYF.

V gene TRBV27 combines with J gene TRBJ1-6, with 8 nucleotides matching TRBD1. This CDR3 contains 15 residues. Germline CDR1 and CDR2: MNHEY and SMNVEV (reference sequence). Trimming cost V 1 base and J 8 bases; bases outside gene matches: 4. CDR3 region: CASSLYPGGDSPLHF. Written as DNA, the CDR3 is TGTGCCAGCAGTTTATATCCAGGGGGCGATTCACCCCTCCACTTT.

The CDR3 DNA is TGCAGCGTTGCCGGGACAGATGATTCACCCCTCCACTTT. Protein product: CSVAGTDDSPLHF. This sequence joins TRBV29-1 and TRBJ1-6, with 7 bases matching TRBD1. The CDR3 is 13 residues long. Germline values: CDR1 SQVTM, CDR2 ANQGSEA. V lost 4 bases to trimming and J lost 8 bases; unmatched junction nucleotides: 5.

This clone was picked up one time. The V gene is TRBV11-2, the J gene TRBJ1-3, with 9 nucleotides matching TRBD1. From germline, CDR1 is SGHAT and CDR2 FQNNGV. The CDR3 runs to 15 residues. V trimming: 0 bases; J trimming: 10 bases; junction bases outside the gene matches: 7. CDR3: CASSLDWTGARTIYF. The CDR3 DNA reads TGTGCCAGCAGCTTAGATTGGACAGGGGCAAGGACCATATATTTT. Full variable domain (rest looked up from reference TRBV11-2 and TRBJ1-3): EAGVAQSPRYKIIEKRQSVAFWCNPISGHATLYWYQQILGQGPKLLIQFQNNGVVDDSQLPKDRFSAERLKGVDSTLKIQPAKLEDSAVYLCASSLDWTGARTIYFGEGSWLTVV.

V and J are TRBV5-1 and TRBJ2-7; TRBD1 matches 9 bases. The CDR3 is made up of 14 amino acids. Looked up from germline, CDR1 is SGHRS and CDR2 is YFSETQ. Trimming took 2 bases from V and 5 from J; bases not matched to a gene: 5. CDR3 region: CASSFRDRVNEQYF. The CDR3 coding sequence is TGCGCCAGCAGCTTTCGGGACAGGGTGAACGAGCAGTACTTC. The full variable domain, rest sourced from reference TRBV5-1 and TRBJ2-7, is KAGVTQTPRYLIKTRGQQVTLSCSPISGHRSVSWYQQTPGQGLQFLFEYFSETQRNKGNFPGRFSGRQFSNSRSEMNVSTLELGDSALYLCASSFRDRVNEQYFGPGTRLTVT.

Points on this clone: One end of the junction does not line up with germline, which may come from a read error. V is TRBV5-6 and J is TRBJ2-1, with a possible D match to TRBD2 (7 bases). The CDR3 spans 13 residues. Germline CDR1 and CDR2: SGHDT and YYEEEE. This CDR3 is CASRLGRGPEQFF. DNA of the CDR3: TGTGCCAGCAGGTTGGGGCGGGGGCCTGAGCAGTTCTTC.

Here the CDR3 DNA reads TGTGCCAGTAGTATCAGGGGGCGGCAAAATGAGCAGTTCTTC. Protein: CASSIRGRQNEQFF. The V gene is TRBV19, the J gene TRBJ2-1; 8 nucleotides match TRBD1. J was trimmed by 7 bases and V by 3 bases; bases with no gene match: 5. CDR1 LNHDA and CDR2 SQIVND come from the germline V gene (reference sequence). The CDR3 is made up of 14 amino acids.

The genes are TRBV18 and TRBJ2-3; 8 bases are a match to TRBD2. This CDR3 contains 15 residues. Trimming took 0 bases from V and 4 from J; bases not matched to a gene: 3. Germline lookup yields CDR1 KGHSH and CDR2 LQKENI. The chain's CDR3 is CASSPPRAGADTQYF. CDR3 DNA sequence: TGTGCCAGCTCACCACCTCGAGCGGGAGCAGATACGCAGTATTTT.

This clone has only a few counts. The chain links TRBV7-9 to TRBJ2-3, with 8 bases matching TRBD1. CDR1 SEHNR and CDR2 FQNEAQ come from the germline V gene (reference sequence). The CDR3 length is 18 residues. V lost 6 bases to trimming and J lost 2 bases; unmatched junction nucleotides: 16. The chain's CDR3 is CASRTQGAAELHTDTQYF. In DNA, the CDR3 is TGTGCCAGCAGAACCCAGGGGGCCGCGGAACTCCACACAGATACGCAGTATTTT.

CDR3 protein: CASSLVGSHTQYF. The CDR3, as DNA: TGTGCCAGCAGCTTGGTGGGCTCACATACGCAGTATTTT. The chain recombines TRBV5-6 with TRBJ2-3; no firm D call. Trimming removed 0 bases from V and 7 bases from J, with 9 bases in between. The CDR3 is made up of 13 amino acids. Germline V gene data show CDR1 as SGHDT and CDR2 as YYEEEE.

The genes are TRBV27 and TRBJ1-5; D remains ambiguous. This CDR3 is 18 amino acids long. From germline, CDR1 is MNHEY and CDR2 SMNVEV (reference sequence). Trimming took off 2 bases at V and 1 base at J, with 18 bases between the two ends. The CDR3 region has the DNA TGTGCCAGCAGTTTAAATGGGTTTATGGGAGTGAGCAATCAGCCCCAGCATTTT. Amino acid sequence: CASSLNGFMGVSNQPQHF.

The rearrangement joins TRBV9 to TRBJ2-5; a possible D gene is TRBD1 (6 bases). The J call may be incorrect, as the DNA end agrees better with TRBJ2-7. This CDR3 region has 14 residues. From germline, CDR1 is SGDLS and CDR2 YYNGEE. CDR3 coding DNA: TGTGCCAGCAGCGTGGGGGCCCCATACTACGAGCAGTACTTC. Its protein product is CASSVGAPYYEQYF.

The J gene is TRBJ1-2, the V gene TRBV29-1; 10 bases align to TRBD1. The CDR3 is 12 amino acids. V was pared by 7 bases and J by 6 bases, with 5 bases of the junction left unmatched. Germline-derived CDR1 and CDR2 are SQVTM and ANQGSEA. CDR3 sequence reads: CSARGTGDGYTF. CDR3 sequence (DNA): TGCAGCGCGCGAGGGACAGGGGATGGCTACACCTTC.

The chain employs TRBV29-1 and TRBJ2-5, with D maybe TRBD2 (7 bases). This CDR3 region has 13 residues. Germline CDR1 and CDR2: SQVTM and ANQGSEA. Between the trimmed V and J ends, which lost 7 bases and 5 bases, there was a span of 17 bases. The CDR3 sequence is CSGTGWGGETQYF. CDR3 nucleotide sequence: TGCAGCGGCACAGGGTGGGGGGGGGAGACCCAGTACTTC. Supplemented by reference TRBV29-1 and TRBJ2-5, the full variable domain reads SAVISQKPSRDICQRGTSLTIQCQVDSQVTMMFWYRQQPGQSLTLIATANQGSEATYESGFVIDKFPISRPNLTFSTLTVSNMSPEDSSIYLCSGTGWGGETQYFGPGTRLLVL.

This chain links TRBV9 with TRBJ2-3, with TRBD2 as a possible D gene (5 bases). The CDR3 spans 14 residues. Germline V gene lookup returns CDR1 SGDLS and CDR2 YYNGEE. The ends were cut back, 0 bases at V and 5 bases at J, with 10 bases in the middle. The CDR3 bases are TGTGCCAGCAGCGTAGGGCTAGCTGGAGATACGCAGTATTTT. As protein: CASSVGLAGDTQYF.